The following is a T cell receptor (beta chain) sequence with its context. The data were taken from a study of CD8+ T cells in alopecia areata. TCR sequencing used cDNA made by reverse transcription of extracted RNA. Libraries were prepared by immunoSEQ multiplex PCR; TCRdb keeps only in-frame clonotypes and omits some of them. The sample lists about 160,000 clones; approximately 50% were seen once. Deletions cut 4 bases from V and 4 bases from J, with 16 bases between. Germline V CDR1 and CDR2: SQVTM, ANQGSEA. This CDR3 has 15 residues. The sample consisted of CD4+ T cells sorted from blood. This receptor was identified in a human donor with alopecia areata. The rearrangement uses TRBV29-1 and TRBJ2-2; D may be TRBD2 (6 bases). Here the CDR3 reads CSVVSGGLGTGELFF. DNA for the CDR3: TGCAGCGTTGTATCCGGAGGGCTTGGCACCGGGGAGCTGTTTTTT.